The 10 T cell receptor beta chains given below trace back to one sample, sequenced in a study of blood T cell repertoires in COVID-19. Only in-frame clones appear in the TCRdb table, and some are missing; sequencing was by immunoSEQ multiplex PCR. The data contain some 43,000 clones, roughly four fifths of them singletons. Sample: peripheral blood. These receptors originate from a woman aged 60-70 years with acute or convalescent COVID-19.

The chain employs TRBV5-1 and TRBJ1-1; TRBD1 is a possible D gene (5 bases). The germline gives CDR1 SGHRS, CDR2 YFSETQ. CDR3 length equals 15 residues. The V gene lost 0 bases and the J gene lost 1 base, with 10 bases spanning the gap. The CDR3 reads CASSLDGARNTEAFF. In DNA form, the CDR3 reads TGCGCCAGCAGCTTGGATGGGGCGAGGAACACTGAAGCTTTCTTT.

The V gene is TRBV5-1, the J gene TRBJ2-1; maybe TRBD2 (6 bases). The V end was cut by 5 bases, the J end by 8 bases, with 20 bases between. The CDR3 runs to 15 residues. Germline V gene sequence: CDR1 SGHRS, CDR2 YFSETQ. The CDR3 reads CASRDPGGAPDEQFF. For the CDR3, the DNA is TGCGCCAGCAGGGATCCCGGAGGGGCCCCGGATGAGCAGTTCTTC.

The chain links TRBV19 to TRBJ2-5; 7 nucleotides line up with TRBD2. The CDR3 covers 13 residues. The ends lost 3 bases at V and 6 bases at J; junction bases unmatched: 4. CDR1 LNHDA and CDR2 SQIVND come from the germline V gene (reference sequence). The CDR3 loop reads CASSIAGVKTQYF. In DNA, the CDR3 is TGTGCCAGTAGTATTGCGGGGGTCAAGACCCAGTACTTC.

The chain couples TRBV6-5 to TRBJ1-5; maybe TRBD1 (6 bases). Germline V gene lookup returns CDR1 MNHEY and CDR2 SVGAGI. The V end lost 6 bases, the J end lost 7 bases, and 16 bases lay between the germline ends. The CDR3 is 14 residues long. In DNA, the CDR3 is TGTGCCAGCAGCGCCGAACAGGGTTGGCAGCCCCAGCATTTT. Protein product: CASSAEQGWQPQHF.

This chain links TRBV27 with TRBJ1-5; D possibly corresponds to TRBD1 (6 bases). CDR1 is MNHEY and CDR2 is SMNVEV in the germline V gene (reference sequence). The CDR3 length is 17 residues. Trimming removed 2 bases from V and 0 bases from J, with 14 bases in between. The CDR3 DNA is TGTGCCAGCAGTTTAGAGTCGGGCAGGGGTAGCAATCAGCCCCAGCATTTT. The encoded protein is CASSLESGRGSNQPQHF.

This chain connects TRBV19 to TRBJ1-2; D remains unclear. With 6 bases removed from V and 0 bases from J, the gap between germline ends came to 11 bases. The CDR3 totals 14 residues. The germline V gene encodes CDR1 LNHDA and CDR2 SQIVND (reference sequence). CDR3 nucleotides: TGTGCCAGTAGCAACAGCCGAGCTAACTATGGCTACACCTTC. Amino acids: CASSNSRANYGYTF.

V and J are TRBV9 and TRBJ2-4; TRBD2 is a possible D gene (5 bases). The CDR3 runs 14 residues. CDR1 is SGDLS and CDR2 is YYNGEE in the germline V gene. V dropped 3 bases and J dropped 0 bases, with 7 bases sitting between them. The CDR3 region has the DNA TGTGCCAGCAGCGCCGGACTAGCCAAAAACATTCAGTACTTC. This gives the protein CASSAGLAKNIQYF. The variable domain in full, with the rest retrieved from reference TRBV9 and TRBJ2-4, is DSGVTQTPKHLITATGQRVTLRCSPRSGDLSVYWYQQSLDQGLQFLIQYYNGEERAKGNILERFSAQQFPDLHSELNLSSLELGDSALYFCASSAGLAKNIQYFGAGTRLSVL.

The V and J genes are TRBV6-5 and TRBJ1-1; no definite D call. The germline V gene has CDR1 MNHEY and CDR2 SVGAGI. The CDR3 length is 14 residues. The V and J ends lost 2 bases and 3 bases respectively, with 10 bases between them. The CDR3 region has the DNA TGTGCCAGCAGTTACGAAACAGCTTACACTGAAGCTTTCTTT. It is translated as CASSYETAYTEAFF.

J is TRBJ2-7 and V is TRBV10-1; TRBD1 matches 8 bases. Germline V gene data show CDR1 as WNHNN and CDR2 as SYGVQD (reference sequence). Trimming cost V 4 bases and J 2 bases; bases outside gene matches: 1. This CDR3 has 13 residues. The CDR3 bases are TGCGCCAGCAGTGGGGACAGGCCCTACGAGCAGTACTTC. Its translation: CASSGDRPYEQYF.

The V and J genes are TRBV12-3 or TRBV12-4 and TRBJ2-7, with D unresolved. The CDR3 runs 13 residues. V lost 4 bases and J 3 bases, leaving 10 bases between the germline ends. CDR3 sequence reads: CASSSTNSYEQYF. For the CDR3, the DNA is TGTGCCAGCAGTTCCACCAACAGCTACGAGCAGTACTTC.